Listed below are T cell receptor beta chains from one sample, sequenced in a study of CD8+ T cells in alopecia areata. Method: immunoSEQ multiplex PCR; TCRdb's copy keeps in-frame clones and lacks some. Of 200,000 to 250,000 clones in the sample, roughly 57% were seen once. This material consisted of CD4+ T cells sorted from blood, taken at week 0. Every receptor here comes from a human donor with alopecia areata. CDR3s include the opening cysteine and the closing phenylalanine or tryptophan. A D gene is named only where the DNA matches it firmly. Some rows have no size entry. The others give once, few or many, or a class for an expanded clone.

-,TRBV6-5,-,TRBJ2-7,CASSPPRGPSLF,TGTGCCAGCAGTCCACCGCGGGGACCAAGTTTGTTC
-,TRBV5-1,-,TRBJ2-5,CASSLMQGGETQYF,TGCGCCAGCAGCTTGATGCAGGGCGGAGAGACCCAGTACTTC
-,TRBV11-3,-,TRBJ2-3,CASSPGTFPSTDTQYF,TGTGCCAGCAGCCCGGGGACCTTCCCGAGCACAGATACGCAGTATTTT
-,TRBV7-8,few,TRBJ1-6,CASSPGRDSPLHF,TGTGCCAGCAGCCCAGGAAGGGATTCACCCCTCCACTTT
-,TRBV30,-,TRBJ1-1,CAWMRRTERTEAFF,TGTGCCTGGATGAGGAGAACAGAGAGGACTGAAGCTTTCTTT
-,TRBV5-1,-,TRBJ2-7,CASSLGLSNEQYF,TGCGCCAGCAGCTTGGGACTTTCCAACGAGCAGTACTTC
TRBD1,TRBV19,few,TRBJ1-2,CASSHTGTGVGYTF,TGTGCCAGTAGTCATACCGGGACAGGGGTAGGCTACACCTTC
-,TRBV27,-,TRBJ2-6,CASSLSGANVLTF,TGTGCCAGCAGTTTATCTGGGGCCAACGTCCTGACTTTC
-,TRBV9,-,TRBJ2-4,CASTKGGTGNPILAKNIQYF,TGTGCCAGCACCAAGGGGGGTACAGGGAACCCTATCTTAGCCAAAAACATTCAGTACTTC
-,TRBV29-1,-,TRBJ1-4,CSVSPGQANEKLFF,TGCAGCGTCTCTCCGGGACAAGCTAATGAAAAACTGTTTTTT
-,TRBV30,-,TRBJ1-1,CAWSVKRGSEAFF,TGTGCCTGGAGTGTAAAACGGGGGTCTGAAGCTTTCTTT
TRBD2,TRBV4-1,-,TRBJ2-7,CASSQGAGVGYEQYF,TGCGCCAGCAGCCAAGGGGCGGGAGTCGGCTACGAGCAGTACTTC
-,TRBV23-1,-,TRBJ2-1,CASSQCSRVGNEQFF,TGCGCCAGCAGTCAATGTAGCAGGGTGGGCAATGAGCAGTTCTTC
-,TRBV30,-,TRBJ1-2,CAWSVRALDGYTF,TGTGCCTGGAGTGTGAGAGCCCTTGATGGCTACACCTTC